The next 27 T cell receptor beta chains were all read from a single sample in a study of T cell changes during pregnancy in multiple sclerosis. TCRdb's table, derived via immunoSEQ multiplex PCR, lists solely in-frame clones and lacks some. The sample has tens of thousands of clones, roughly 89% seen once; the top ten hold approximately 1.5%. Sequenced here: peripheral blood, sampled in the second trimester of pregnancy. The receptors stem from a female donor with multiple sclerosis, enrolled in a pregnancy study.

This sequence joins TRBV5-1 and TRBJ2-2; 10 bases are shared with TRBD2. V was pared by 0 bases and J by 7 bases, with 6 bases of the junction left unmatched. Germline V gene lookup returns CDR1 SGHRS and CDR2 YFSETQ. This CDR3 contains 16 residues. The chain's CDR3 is CASSLAASGSGGELFF. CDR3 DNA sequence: TGCGCCAGCAGCTTGGCGGCTAGCGGGAGCGGCGGGGAGCTGTTTTTT.

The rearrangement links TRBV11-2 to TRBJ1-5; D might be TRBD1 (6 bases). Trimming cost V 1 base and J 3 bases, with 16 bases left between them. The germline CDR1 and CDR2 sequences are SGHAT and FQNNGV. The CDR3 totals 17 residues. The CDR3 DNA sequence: TGTGCCAGCAGCTTAGGACGGGACACCGGGCCCAATCAGCCCCAGCATTTT. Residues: CASSLGRDTGPNQPQHF.

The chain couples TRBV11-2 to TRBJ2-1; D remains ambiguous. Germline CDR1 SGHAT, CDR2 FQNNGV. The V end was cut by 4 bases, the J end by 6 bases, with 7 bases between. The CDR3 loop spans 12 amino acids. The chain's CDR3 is CASSSTFNEQFF. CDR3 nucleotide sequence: TGTGCCAGCAGCTCCACATTCAATGAGCAGTTCTTC.

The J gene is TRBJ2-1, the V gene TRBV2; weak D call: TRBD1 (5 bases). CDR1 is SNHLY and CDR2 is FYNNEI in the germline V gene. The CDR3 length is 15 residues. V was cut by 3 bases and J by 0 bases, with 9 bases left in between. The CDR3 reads CASSEGPSSYNEQFF. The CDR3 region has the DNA TGTGCCAGCAGTGAGGGGCCGAGCTCCTACAATGAGCAGTTCTTC. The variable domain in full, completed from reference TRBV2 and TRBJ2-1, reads EPEVTQTPSHQVTQMGQEVILRCVPISNHLYFYWYRQILGQKVEFLVSFYNNEISEKSEIFDDQFSVERPDGSNFTLKIRSTKLEDSAMYFCASSEGPSSYNEQFFGPGTRLTVL.

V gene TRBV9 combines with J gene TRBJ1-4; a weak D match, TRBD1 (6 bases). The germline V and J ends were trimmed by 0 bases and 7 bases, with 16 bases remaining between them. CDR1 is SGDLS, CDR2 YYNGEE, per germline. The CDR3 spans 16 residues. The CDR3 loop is CASSVGHGGEGEKLFF. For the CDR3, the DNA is TGTGCCAGCAGCGTAGGTCATGGGGGCGAGGGTGAAAAACTGTTTTTT.

CDR3 loop: CASRGPLDEKLFF. As DNA, the CDR3 is TGTGCCAGCAGGGGCCCCTTAGATGAAAAACTGTTTTTT. The chain uses TRBV9 and TRBJ1-4; D gene unclear. Germline CDR1 reads SGDLS; CDR2 reads YYNGEE. Trimming left V 5 bases short and J 6 bases short, with 11 bases between. The CDR3 extends over 13 amino acids.

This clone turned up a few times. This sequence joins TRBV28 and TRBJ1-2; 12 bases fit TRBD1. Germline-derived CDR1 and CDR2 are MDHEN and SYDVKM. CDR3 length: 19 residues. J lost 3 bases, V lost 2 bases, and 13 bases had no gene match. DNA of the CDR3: TGTGCCAGCAGTTTACCAAACCCATGGGGACAGGGGGCAGACTATGGCTACACCTTC. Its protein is CASSLPNPWGQGADYGYTF.

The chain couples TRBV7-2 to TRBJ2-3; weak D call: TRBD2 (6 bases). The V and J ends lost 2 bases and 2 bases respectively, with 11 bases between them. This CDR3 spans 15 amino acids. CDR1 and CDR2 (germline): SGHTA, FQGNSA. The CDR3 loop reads CASSLQGLYTDTQYF. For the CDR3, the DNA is TGTGCCAGCAGCTTACAGGGACTCTACACAGATACGCAGTATTTT.

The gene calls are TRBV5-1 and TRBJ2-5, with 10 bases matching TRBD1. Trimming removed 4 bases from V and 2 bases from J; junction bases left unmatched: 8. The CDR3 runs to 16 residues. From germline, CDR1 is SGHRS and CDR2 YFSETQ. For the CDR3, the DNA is TGCGCCAGCAGCGACAGGGACAGGGGATTTCAAGAGACCCAGTACTTC. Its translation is CASSDRDRGFQETQYF.

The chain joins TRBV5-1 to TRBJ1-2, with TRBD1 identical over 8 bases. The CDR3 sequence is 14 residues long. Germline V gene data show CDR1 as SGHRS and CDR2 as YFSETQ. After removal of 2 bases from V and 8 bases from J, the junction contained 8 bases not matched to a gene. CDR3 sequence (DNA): TGCGCCAGCAGCTTATATGGACAGGGCCAGGGCTACACCTTC. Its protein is CASSLYGQGQGYTF.

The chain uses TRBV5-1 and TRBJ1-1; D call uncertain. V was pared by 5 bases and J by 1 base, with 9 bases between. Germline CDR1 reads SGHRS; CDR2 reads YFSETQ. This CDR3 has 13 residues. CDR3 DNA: TGCGCCAGCAGGAGTCAGGAGAACACTGAAGCTTTCTTT. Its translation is CASRSQENTEAFF. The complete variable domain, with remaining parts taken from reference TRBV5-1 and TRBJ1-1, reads KAGVTQTPRYLIKTRGQQVTLSCSPISGHRSVSWYQQTPGQGLQFLFEYFSETQRNKGNFPGRFSGRQFSNSRSEMNVSTLELGDSALYLCASRSQENTEAFFGQGTRLTVV.

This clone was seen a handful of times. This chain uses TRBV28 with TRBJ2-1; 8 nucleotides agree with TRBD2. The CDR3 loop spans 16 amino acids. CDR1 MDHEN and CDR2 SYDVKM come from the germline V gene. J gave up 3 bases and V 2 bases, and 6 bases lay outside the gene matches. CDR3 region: CASSLVAGLGYNEQFF. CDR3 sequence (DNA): TGTGCCAGCAGTTTAGTGGCGGGACTAGGCTACAATGAGCAGTTCTTC.

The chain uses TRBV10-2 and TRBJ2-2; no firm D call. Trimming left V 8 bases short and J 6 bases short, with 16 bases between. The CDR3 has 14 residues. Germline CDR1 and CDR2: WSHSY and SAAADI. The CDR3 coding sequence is TGCGCCAGCTTAGAGAGATCCCCGGCCGGGGAGCTGTTTTTT. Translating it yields CASLERSPAGELFF.

The chain's CDR3 is CASSLDPPQRGAYEQYF. The CDR3 DNA reads TGTGCCAGCAGCTTAGATCCCCCACAGCGGGGCGCCTACGAGCAGTACTTC. The V gene is TRBV7-9, the J gene TRBJ2-7, with 7 bases that match TRBD2. The CDR3 totals 17 residues. J gave up 2 bases and V 1 base, and 11 bases lay outside the gene matches. The germline CDR1 and CDR2 sequences are SEHNR and FQNEAQ (reference sequence).

The DNA for the CDR3 is TGTGCCAGCAGTTTCCCCAGGGGGCAGAACACTGAAGCTTTCTTT. The encoded protein is CASSFPRGQNTEAFF. The chain combines TRBV28 with TRBJ1-1, with 8 bases lining up with TRBD1. The V gene's germline CDR1 is MDHEN and CDR2 SYDVKM. V lost 3 bases to trimming and J lost 1 base; unmatched junction nucleotides: 4. This CDR3 region has 15 residues. The variable domain in full, completed from reference TRBV28 and TRBJ1-1, reads DVKVTQSSRYLVKRTGEKVFLECVQDMDHENMFWYRQDPGLGLRLIYFSYDVKMKEKGDIPEGYSVSREKKERFSLILESASTNQTSMYLCASSFPRGQNTEAFFGQGTRLTVV.

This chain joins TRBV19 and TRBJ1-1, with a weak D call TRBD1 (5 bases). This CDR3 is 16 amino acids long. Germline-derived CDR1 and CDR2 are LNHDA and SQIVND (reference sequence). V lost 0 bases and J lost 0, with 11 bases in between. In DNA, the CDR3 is TGTGCCAGTAGTATAGATATAAGGGGTATGAACACTGAAGCTTTCTTT. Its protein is CASSIDIRGMNTEAFF.

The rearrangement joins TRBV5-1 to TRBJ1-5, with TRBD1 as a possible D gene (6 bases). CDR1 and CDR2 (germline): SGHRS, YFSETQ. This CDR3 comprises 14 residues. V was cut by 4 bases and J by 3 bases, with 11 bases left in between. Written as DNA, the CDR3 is TGCGCCAGCAGCACTGGACAGATCAATCAGCCCCAGCATTTT. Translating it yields CASSTGQINQPQHF.

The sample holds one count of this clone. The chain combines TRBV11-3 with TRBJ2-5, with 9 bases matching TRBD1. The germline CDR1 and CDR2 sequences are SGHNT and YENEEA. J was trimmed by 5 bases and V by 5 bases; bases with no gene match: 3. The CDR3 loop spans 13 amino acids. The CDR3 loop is CASSATGGETQYF. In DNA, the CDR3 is TGTGCCAGCAGCGCGACAGGGGGGGAGACCCAGTACTTC.

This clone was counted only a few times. The DNA of the CDR3 is TGTGCCTGGAGTGACAGGCGATCTGAAGCTTTCTTT. Translating gives CAWSDRRSEAFF. The rearrangement uses TRBV30 and TRBJ1-1; D might be TRBD1 (5 bases). CDR1 and CDR2 (germline): GTSNPN, SVGIG (reference sequence). This CDR3 has 12 residues. The V end was cut by 1 base, the J end by 6 bases, with 9 bases between.

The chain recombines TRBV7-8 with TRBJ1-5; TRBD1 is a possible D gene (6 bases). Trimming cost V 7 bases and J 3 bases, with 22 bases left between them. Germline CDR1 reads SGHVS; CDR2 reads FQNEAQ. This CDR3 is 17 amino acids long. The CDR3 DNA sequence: TGTGCCAGCAAAAAGGGGGGAGGGGGATTCCCCAATCAGCCCCAGCATTTT. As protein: CASKKGGGGFPNQPQHF.

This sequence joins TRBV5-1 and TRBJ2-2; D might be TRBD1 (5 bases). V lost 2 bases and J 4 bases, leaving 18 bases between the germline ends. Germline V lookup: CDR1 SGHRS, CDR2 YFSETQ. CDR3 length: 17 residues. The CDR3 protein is CASSFPGHRTRTGELFF. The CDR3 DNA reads TGCGCCAGCAGCTTTCCTGGACATCGAACACGCACCGGGGAGCTGTTTTTT.

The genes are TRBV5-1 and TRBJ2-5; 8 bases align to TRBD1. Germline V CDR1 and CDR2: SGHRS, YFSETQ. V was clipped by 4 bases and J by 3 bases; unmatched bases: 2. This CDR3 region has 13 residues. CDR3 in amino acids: CASSGTGEETQYF. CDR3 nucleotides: TGCGCCAGCAGCGGGACAGGAGAAGAGACCCAGTACTTC.

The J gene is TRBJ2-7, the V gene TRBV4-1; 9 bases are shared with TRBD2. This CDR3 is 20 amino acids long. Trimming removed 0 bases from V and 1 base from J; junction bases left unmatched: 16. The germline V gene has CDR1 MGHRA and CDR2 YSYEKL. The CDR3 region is CASSQEPPFHDSGGSYEQYF. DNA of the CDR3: TGCGCCAGCAGCCAAGAGCCCCCCTTTCATGATAGCGGGGGTTCCTACGAGCAGTACTTC.

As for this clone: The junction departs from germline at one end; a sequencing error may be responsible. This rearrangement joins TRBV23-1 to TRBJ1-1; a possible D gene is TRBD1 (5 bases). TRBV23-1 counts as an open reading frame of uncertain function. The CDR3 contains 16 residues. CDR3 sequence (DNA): TGCGCCAGCAATCAATCAAGGTACAGGTTGAACACTGAAGCTTTCTTT. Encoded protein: CASNQSRYRLNTEAFF.

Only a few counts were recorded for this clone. In nucleotides, the CDR3 is TGTGCCAGCAGTGAGGGGGCCGGGACAGGGGGCAGGAAGCTGTTTTTT. Its protein is CASSEGAGTGGRKLFF. The gene calls are TRBV6-1 and TRBJ2-2; TRBD1 aligns across 12 bases. Germline CDR1 is MNHNS and CDR2 is SASEGT. V lost 3 bases, J lost 12 bases, and 11 bases stayed unmatched. This CDR3 contains 16 residues.

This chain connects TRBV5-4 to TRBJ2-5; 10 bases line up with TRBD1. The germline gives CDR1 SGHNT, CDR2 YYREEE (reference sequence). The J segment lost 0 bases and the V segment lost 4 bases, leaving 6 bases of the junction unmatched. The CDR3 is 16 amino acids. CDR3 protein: CASSPGTGDHQETQYF. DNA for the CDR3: TGTGCCAGCAGCCCCGGGACAGGGGATCACCAAGAGACCCAGTACTTC.

CDR3 nucleotide sequence: TGTGCCAGCGTGAACTTTGTTGACACCGGGGAGCTGTTTTTT. Protein: CASVNFVDTGELFF. The chain has TRBV2 and TRBJ2-2; D uncertain. Trimming took off 8 bases at V and 3 bases at J, with 13 bases between the two ends. The CDR3 spans 14 residues. Looked up from germline, CDR1 is SNHLY and CDR2 is FYNNEI.